This entry lists 18 T cell receptor beta chains sequenced from one sample in a study of radiation and T cells in renal cell carcinoma. Profiled with immunoSEQ multiplex PCR; TCRdb holds only in-frame clones, not every one. The repertoire holds tens of thousands of clones, with approximately 86% as singletons. The time point was: blood 2 weeks post-SBRT. Treatment defined: 15 Gy SBRT to primary tumor, nephrectomy 4 weeks later. The sample in question was blood, obtained from a patient whose treatment included radiotherapy and nephrectomy. The receptor set was obtained from a woman aged 45-60 years with renal cell carcinoma.

The chain has TRBV4-3 and TRBJ1-2, with D possibly being TRBD1 (6 bases). Looked up from germline, CDR1 is LGHNA and CDR2 is YSLEER. Deletions cut 3 bases from V and 2 bases from J, with 28 bases between. The CDR3 has 20 amino acids. As DNA, the CDR3 is TGCGCCAGCAGCCAGGCCGCGGCAGGGGTTCTTGTCCCCCGAAACTATGGCTACACCTTC. Protein product: CASSQAAAGVLVPRNYGYTF.

The rearrangement uses TRBV9 and TRBJ2-7, with TRBD2 identical over 13 bases. This CDR3 spans 17 amino acids. V was clipped by 2 bases and J by 3 bases; unmatched bases: 8. Germline V CDR1 and CDR2: SGDLS, YYNGEE. This CDR3 is CASSVNMGTSGIYEQYF. CDR3 DNA: TGTGCCAGCAGCGTTAACATGGGGACTAGCGGGATCTACGAGCAGTACTTC. Together with reference TRBV9 and TRBJ2-7, the CDR3 gives the full variable domain: DSGVTQTPKHLITATGQRVTLRCSPRSGDLSVYWYQQSLDQGLQFLIQYYNGEERAKGNILERFSAQQFPDLHSELNLSSLELGDSALYFCASSVNMGTSGIYEQYFGPGTRLTVT.

The chain couples TRBV28 to TRBJ1-6, with a weak D call TRBD1 (5 bases). Between the trimmed V and J ends, which lost 10 bases and 14 bases, there was a span of 21 bases. Germline V gives CDR1 MDHEN, CDR2 SYDVKM. This CDR3 has 13 amino acids. The CDR3 DNA sequence: TGTGCCACACTAGCGGGGCAGGCCAGGACCCTCCACTTT. It yields the protein CATLAGQARTLHF. Using reference TRBV28 and TRBJ1-6 for the parts outside the CDR3, the full variable domain is DVKVTQSSRYLVKRTGEKVFLECVQDMDHENMFWYRQDPGLGLRLIYFSYDVKMKEKGDIPEGYSVSREKKERFSLILESASTNQTSMYLCATLAGQARTLHFGNGTRLTVT.

The genes are TRBV7-2 and TRBJ2-1; D call uncertain. The germline CDR1 and CDR2 sequences are SGHTA and FQGNSA. There are 13 residues in the CDR3. V was shortened by 2 bases and J by 5 bases, with 7 bases between the two germline ends. The CDR3 coding sequence is TGTGCCAGCAGCTTAAATCCGAACAATGAGCAGTTCTTC. Protein sequence: CASSLNPNNEQFF.

The rearrangement links TRBV30 to TRBJ1-6; 7 nucleotides agree with TRBD1. Germline V gene lookup returns CDR1 GTSNPN and CDR2 SVGIG (reference sequence). The trim removed 3 bases at V and 5 bases at J, leaving 4 bases unmatched. The CDR3 contains 14 residues. The CDR3 here is CAWSVGTDNSPLHF. The DNA for the CDR3 is TGTGCCTGGAGCGTGGGGACAGATAATTCACCCCTCCACTTT.

V usage is TRBV19 and J usage is TRBJ1-1; 10 nucleotides line up with TRBD1. After removal of 3 bases from V and 2 bases from J, the junction contained 9 bases not matched to a gene. The CDR3 runs to 17 residues. Per germline, CDR1 LNHDA and CDR2 SQIVND (reference sequence). The CDR3 reads CASSIHGTGAVNTEAFF. For the CDR3, the DNA is TGTGCCAGTAGTATTCACGGGACAGGGGCCGTTAACACTGAAGCTTTCTTT.

Only one count was recorded for this clone. The chain uses TRBV10-2 and TRBJ2-7, with 7 nucleotides matching TRBD1. Losses at the gene ends were 6 bases for V and 2 bases for J; bases not matched to a gene: 4. Germline V gene data show CDR1 as WSHSY and CDR2 as SAAADI. The CDR3 sequence is 13 residues long. CDR3 residues: CASRTGSTYEQYF. The DNA for the CDR3 is TGCGCCAGCAGGACAGGGAGCACCTACGAGCAGTACTTC.

V and J are TRBV2 and TRBJ2-7; D is unclear. Germline-derived CDR1 and CDR2 are SNHLY and FYNNEI. With 6 bases removed from V and 6 bases from J, the gap between germline ends came to 12 bases. This CDR3 comprises 12 residues. The CDR3: CASRPDRTEQYF. The CDR3 DNA is TGTGCCAGCAGACCCGACCGGACCGAGCAGTACTTC.

The chain recombines TRBV9 with TRBJ2-1; TRBD2 matches 9 bases. The junction had 8 bases not matched to a gene; V was cut back by 3 bases and J by 7 bases. CDR3 length: 15 residues. Germline CDR1 SGDLS, CDR2 YYNGEE. This chain's CDR3 is CASSGSGRLDNEQFF. The CDR3 DNA follows: TGTGCCAGCAGCGGGAGCGGGAGGCTGGATAATGAGCAGTTCTTC. The whole variable domain, remainder taken from reference TRBV9 and TRBJ2-1, is DSGVTQTPKHLITATGQRVTLRCSPRSGDLSVYWYQQSLDQGLQFLIQYYNGEERAKGNILERFSAQQFPDLHSELNLSSLELGDSALYFCASSGSGRLDNEQFFGPGTRLTVL.

This chain links TRBV28 with TRBJ2-7, with 9 bases matching TRBD2. V trimming: 3 bases; J trimming: 4 bases; junction bases outside the gene matches: 10. Germline-derived CDR1 and CDR2 are MDHEN and SYDVKM. The CDR3 extends over 16 amino acids. CDR3 DNA sequence: TGTGCCAGCAGTTTCCGGAGGCTTAGCGGGAGTTACGAGCAGTACTTC. Translation: CASSFRRLSGSYEQYF.

This rearrangement joins TRBV5-1 to TRBJ2-5, with 8 bases matching TRBD1. The ends lost 4 bases at V and 5 bases at J; junction bases unmatched: 7. CDR1 is SGHRS, CDR2 YFSETQ, per germline. The CDR3 runs 14 residues. In nucleotides, the CDR3 is TGCGCCAGCAGCCGAACGGACAGGGCGGAGACCCAGTACTTC. Amino acid sequence: CASSRTDRAETQYF.

This clone has a single count. The chain combines TRBV18 with TRBJ1-5; D perhaps matches TRBD1 (5 bases). Germline-derived CDR1 and CDR2 are KGHSH and LQKENI. This CDR3 region has 16 residues. V shed 2 bases and J shed 0 bases, with 11 bases lying between them. The CDR3 sequence is CASSPVRQNSNQPQHF. The DNA of the CDR3 is TGTGCCAGCTCACCAGTCCGACAGAATAGCAATCAGCCCCAGCATTTT.

The chain links TRBV27 to TRBJ1-1; D remains unclear. Germline assignment: CDR1 MNHEY and CDR2 SMNVEV (reference sequence). This CDR3 comprises 11 residues. V was shortened by 6 bases and J by 1 base, with 3 bases between the two germline ends. CDR3 residues: CASRRNTEAFF. CDR3 coding DNA: TGTGCCAGCAGGAGGAACACTGAAGCTTTCTTT.

V gene TRBV5-4 combines with J gene TRBJ2-3, with 7 bases identical to TRBD2. Germline V lookup: CDR1 SGHNT, CDR2 YYREEE (reference sequence). V lost 0 bases and J lost 4; bases outside the gene matches: 5. The CDR3 runs to 15 residues. Here the CDR3 DNA reads TGTGCCAGCAGCTTGGACGCGGGAGTGTCAGATACGCAGTATTTT. Its protein product is CASSLDAGVSDTQYF.

The J gene is TRBJ1-2, the V gene TRBV4-1; D gene ambiguous. The CDR3 contains 15 residues. CDR1 MGHRA and CDR2 YSYEKL come from the germline V gene. Trimming cost V 0 bases and J 4 bases, with 12 bases left between them. The CDR3 bases are TGCGCCAGCAGCCAAGATTTTTGGACCTTCTATGGCTACACCTTC. Translated, it gives CASSQDFWTFYGYTF.

This clone is medium-sized within its sample. V usage is TRBV10-2 and J usage is TRBJ1-5, with D maybe TRBD1 (5 bases). V lost 6 bases, J lost 3 bases, and 12 bases lay in between. There are 14 residues in the CDR3. Germline loops: CDR1 WSHSY, CDR2 SAAADI. Here the CDR3 DNA reads TGCGCCAGCAGGGCGGGGGTTGCCAATCAGCCCCAGCATTTT. This codes for CASRAGVANQPQHF.

The chain combines TRBV28 with TRBJ2-1; possible D gene TRBD2, 6 bases. Trimming left V 8 bases short and J 7 bases short, with 18 bases between. Germline CDR1 and CDR2: MDHEN and SYDVKM. The CDR3 runs 14 residues. This chain's CDR3 is CASGRWDSGNEQFF. The CDR3 DNA follows: TGTGCCAGCGGTAGGTGGGACTCGGGGAATGAGCAGTTCTTC.

The chain recombines TRBV7-2 with TRBJ2-7; D is possibly TRBD1 or TRBD2 (5 bases each). V shed 5 bases and J shed 1 base, with 15 bases lying between them. Germline CDR1 reads SGHTA; CDR2 reads FQGNSA. CDR3 size: 15 residues. The CDR3: CASSQDRDGSYEQYF. The CDR3 DNA sequence: TGTGCCAGCAGCCAAGACCGGGACGGATCCTACGAGCAGTACTTC.